These T cell receptor beta chains were read from a single sample in a study of shared clonotypes between healthy human individuals. TCRdb's table, derived via immunoSEQ multiplex PCR, lists solely in-frame clones and lacks some. Found here are about 2.2 million clones, 93% of them singletons; the top ten hold 1.5% to 2%. Sequences were obtained from naive CD8+ T cells from PBMCs. These receptors were collected from a man younger than 35 in good health. Some clones in this sample may be carry-over from other donors' samples. The CDR3 runs from the conserved cysteine through the conserved F or W. A D gene is named only where the DNA matches it firmly. Rows may omit the clone size; those that give it use once, few, many or a size class.

V,size,D,J,DNA,CDR3
TRBV28,.,TRBD1,TRBJ1-1,TGTGCCAGCAGTTCGCCCGTACGCAGGGGGCGTTGGGGGACTGAAGCTTTCTTT,CASSSPVRRGRWGTEAFF
TRBV4-2,.,.,TRBJ2-7,TGTGCCAGCAGCCAAGGTTCGGGCCGTACCTACGAGCAGTACTTC,CASSQGSGRTYEQYF
TRBV7-6,once,.,TRBJ1-2,TGTGCCAGCAGCCCGGACAGTTCCTATGGCTACACCTTC,CASSPDSSYGYTF
TRBV7-6,few,TRBD2,TRBJ2-2,TGTGCCAGCAGCTTAGGACTAGCGTACTACACCGGGGAGCTGTTTTTT,CASSLGLAYYTGELFF
TRBV14,once,TRBD2,TRBJ2-1,TGTGCCAGCACCTTAACTGGGCGGGGGAATGAGCAGTTCTTC,CASTLTGRGNEQFF
TRBV27,.,.,TRBJ1-2,TGTGCCAGCAGTCCAGGGACATCTAACTATGGCTACACCTTC,CASSPGTSNYGYTF
TRBV27,.,.,TRBJ2-7,TGTGCCAGCAGTTTAACGGGTTCCTACGAGCAGTACTTC,CASSLTGSYEQYF
TRBV27,.,TRBD1,TRBJ2-7,TGTGCCAGCAGTCAAGGACAGGGATCCTACGAGCAGTACTTC,CASSQGQGSYEQYF
TRBV6-4,.,TRBD1,TRBJ2-1,TGTGCCAGCAGTACAACAGGGGATATTTGGGATGAGCAGTTCTTC,CASSTTGDIWDEQFF
TRBV5-1,.,.,TRBJ1-4,TGCGCCAGCAGCTTAACCGGGACGCCTAATGAAAAACTGTTTTTT,CASSLTGTPNEKLFF
TRBV11-2,.,.,TRBJ1-1,TGTGCCAGCAGAGTAAACACTGAAGCTTTCTTT,CASRVNTEAFF
TRBV7-9,.,TRBD2,TRBJ2-3,TGTGCCAGCAGCTATGGGACTAGCGGCACAGATACGCAGTATTTT,CASSYGTSGTDTQYF
TRBV19,.,.,TRBJ2-3,TGTGCCAGTAGACCCCTTACTCCCGGGACTTGGGGGACTAGCACAGATACGCAGTATTTT,CASRPLTPGTWGTSTDTQYF
TRBV19,.,TRBD2,TRBJ2-1,TGTGCCAGTAGTCCACTAGCGGGAGGAACGAATGAGCAGTTCTTC,CASSPLAGGTNEQFF
TRBV12-5,.,.,TRBJ2-3,TGTGCTAGTGGTCAAAGCGGAATCTCGAGGTCGGGAGATACGCAGTATTTT,CASGQSGISRSGDTQYF
TRBV27,.,TRBD2,TRBJ2-7,TGTGCCAGCAGTTGGACTAGCGGCCCCTACGAGCAGTACTTC,CASSWTSGPYEQYF
TRBV5-6,.,.,TRBJ2-1,TGTGCCAGCAGCGTAGGGGCCAATGAGCAGTTCTTC,CASSVGANEQFF
TRBV2,once,TRBD1,TRBJ2-1,TGTGCCAGCAGCTACCGGGCCGGGACAGGGGTCTTGGATGAGCAGTTCTTC,CASSYRAGTGVLDEQFF
TRBV2,.,.,TRBJ1-5,TGTGCCAGCAGTGAAGAGGGTCCAATTAGCAATCAGCCCCAGCATTTT,CASSEEGPISNQPQHF
TRBV25-1,.,TRBD2,TRBJ2-2,TGTGCCAGCACCCCCTGGGGGGGAAAGAACACCGGGGAGCTGTTTTTT,CASTPWGGKNTGELFF
TRBV11-2,.,.,TRBJ2-7,TGTGCCAGCAGCTCCCGCGGGACAGTCTACGAGCAGTACTTC,CASSSRGTVYEQYF
TRBV6-6,.,.,TRBJ2-1,TGTGCCAGCCAGGTGGGGGACGTTGAGCAGTTCTTC,CASQVGDVEQFF
TRBV27,.,.,TRBJ1-5,TGTGCCAGCAGTCTGCTAAATCAGCCCCAGCATTTT,CASSLLNQPQHF
TRBV27,once,TRBD2,TRBJ2-5,TGTGCCAGCAGTTTTGGCGCTAGCGGGAGGGGGTCTCGAGAGACCCAGTACTTC,CASSFGASGRGSRETQYF